Below, 5 T cell receptor beta chains from the same sample are listed, as sequenced in a study of T-cell memory formation after mild COVID-19. TCRdb reanalysed the 5' RACE reads using MiXCR and keeps one entry per CDR3 protein. The sample shows 250,000 to 400,000 distinct CDR3 sequences, roughly an eighth of them seen only once. The sequencing sample was made of PBMCs or a T cell subset sorted from them (not recorded which). The receptors were gathered from a man younger than 35 who had mild COVID-19 (a few samples of this study predate the infection). Cell type and time point are not known.

This clonotype came up a few times. The chain joins TRBV9 to TRBJ2-7; D remains unclear. Trimming left V 2 bases short and J 6 bases short, with 12 bases between. This CDR3 contains 13 residues. Germline V gives CDR1 SGDLS, CDR2 YYNGEE. The CDR3 protein is CASSVGWAAEQYF. CDR3 sequence (DNA): TGTGCCAGCAGCGTCGGCTGGGCGGCCGAGCAGTACTTC.

The V and J genes are TRBV3-1 and TRBJ2-1; D remains ambiguous. V was cut by 1 base and J by 2 bases, with 9 bases left in between. Germline-derived CDR1 and CDR2 are LGHDT and YNNKEL (reference sequence). This CDR3 is built from 15 residues. CDR3 in amino acids: CASSQGVGPYNEQFF. The CDR3 nucleotides are TGTGCCAGCAGCCAAGGAGTCGGCCCCTACAATGAGCAGTTCTTC.

This chain links TRBV27 with TRBJ1-5; D uncertain. This CDR3 comprises 14 residues. Germline loops: CDR1 MNHEY, CDR2 SMNVEV (reference sequence). Deletions cut 6 bases from V and 2 bases from J, with 11 bases between. The CDR3 sequence: CASRGLWGNQPQHF. In nucleotides, the CDR3 is TGTGCCAGCAGAGGGTTATGGGGCAATCAGCCCCAGCATTTT.

This clonotype was picked up a small number of times. The chain has TRBV19 and TRBJ1-2, with 8 bases lining up with TRBD1. V shed 3 bases and J 5 bases; nucleotides not matched to a gene: 5. Germline CDR1 LNHDA, CDR2 SQIVND (reference sequence). The CDR3 spans 14 residues. CDR3 protein: CASSMDRDHYGYTF. CDR3 DNA sequence: TGTGCCAGTAGTATGGACAGGGACCATTATGGCTACACCTTC.

V is TRBV29-1 and J is TRBJ2-5; 10 bases fit TRBD2. V lost 6 bases to trimming and J lost 4 bases; unmatched junction nucleotides: 2. CDR3 length: 12 residues. Germline CDR1 SQVTM, CDR2 ANQGSEA. CDR3 amino acids: CSVRLAGETQYF. In DNA form, the CDR3 reads TGCAGCGTCCGACTAGCGGGAGAGACCCAGTACTTC.